This is a list of T cell receptor beta chains from one sample in a study of T cell responses to AZD1222 COVID-19 vaccine. Repertoires were generated with immunoSEQ multiplex PCR, while TCRdb's copy carries only in-frame clones and drops some. The table includes 100,000 or so clones, roughly 89% detected once. The sample was peripheral blood, taken on day 0 of AZD1222 vaccination. These TCRs come from an adult in good health. Each CDR3 is given with its conserved first and last residue. The order of the fields is J gene, D gene, V gene, clone size, CDR3 DNA, CDR3 protein. The D gene is left open where the match is weak. The size entry is marked missing in some rows and otherwise reads once, few, many or a size class.

j_call: TRBJ2-1; d_call: NA; v_call: TRBV7-3; clone_size: NA; cdr3_nt: TGTGCCAGCAGCTTAAGCGGGGCCCTCAATGAGCAGTTCTTC; cdr3_aa: CASSLSGALNEQFF
j_call: TRBJ1-2; d_call: NA; v_call: TRBV5-1; clone_size: NA; cdr3_nt: TGCGCCAGCAGCTTGGAGGTGGGTAGGTCGGGCGGCTACACCTTC; cdr3_aa: CASSLEVGRSGGYTF
j_call: TRBJ2-1; d_call: NA; v_call: TRBV24-1; clone_size: NA; cdr3_nt: TGTGCCACCAGTGATTCTAACACAGATGAGCAGTTCTTC; cdr3_aa: CATSDSNTDEQFF
j_call: TRBJ2-7; d_call: TRBD1; v_call: TRBV19; clone_size: NA; cdr3_nt: TGTGCCAGTAGTAGGAATCCGGGACAGAACTACGAGCAGTACTTC; cdr3_aa: CASSRNPGQNYEQYF
j_call: TRBJ2-7; d_call: NA; v_call: TRBV27; clone_size: once; cdr3_nt: TGTGCCAGCAGTTCGAGAAACGAGCAGTACTTC; cdr3_aa: CASSSRNEQYF
j_call: TRBJ2-1; d_call: NA; v_call: TRBV11-3; clone_size: NA; cdr3_nt: TGTGCCAGCAGCTTAGCACCAGTAACCTACAATGAGCAGTTCTTC; cdr3_aa: CASSLAPVTYNEQFF
j_call: TRBJ2-1; d_call: TRBD1; v_call: TRBV6-1; clone_size: few; cdr3_nt: TGTGCCAGCAGTTTTACCGGACAGGGGGCCATCGAGCAGTTCTTC; cdr3_aa: CASSFTGQGAIEQFF
j_call: TRBJ2-7; d_call: TRBD1; v_call: TRBV7-9; clone_size: NA; cdr3_nt: TGTGCCAGCAGCTCCCCCCCCGGGACAGGGCTCCTTTCCTACGAGCAGTACTTC; cdr3_aa: CASSSPPGTGLLSYEQYF
j_call: TRBJ1-2; d_call: NA; v_call: TRBV11-2; clone_size: NA; cdr3_nt: TGTGCCAGCATGTCCCGGACTTATGGCTACACCTTC; cdr3_aa: CASMSRTYGYTF
j_call: TRBJ1-5; d_call: NA; v_call: TRBV19; clone_size: NA; cdr3_nt: TGTGCCAGTAGTTCTGGGACCCCGTTTAGCAATCAGCCCCAGCATTTT; cdr3_aa: CASSSGTPFSNQPQHF
j_call: TRBJ1-4; d_call: TRBD1; v_call: TRBV27; clone_size: NA; cdr3_nt: TGTGCCAGCGGATACAGGGGGCGAGGTGAAAAACTGTTTTTT; cdr3_aa: CASGYRGRGEKLFF
j_call: TRBJ1-2; d_call: NA; v_call: TRBV29-1; clone_size: NA; cdr3_nt: TGCAGCGTGCAAACGCGGTCAGAGATCTATGGCTACACCTTC; cdr3_aa: CSVQTRSEIYGYTF
j_call: TRBJ2-1; d_call: NA; v_call: TRBV2; clone_size: NA; cdr3_nt: TGTGCCAGCACAAACGGGGGAAGCTCCTACAATGAGCAGTTCTTC; cdr3_aa: CASTNGGSSYNEQFF
j_call: TRBJ2-1; d_call: TRBD2; v_call: TRBV27; clone_size: NA; cdr3_nt: TGTGCCAGCACTCCAAGAGGGGGGACTAGCGGGAGAGGCCTTGAGCAGTTCTTC; cdr3_aa: CASTPRGGTSGRGLEQFF
j_call: TRBJ2-5; d_call: TRBD1; v_call: TRBV3-1/TRBV3-2; clone_size: NA; cdr3_nt: TGTGCCAGCACCTACAGGGGTGGTGAGACCCAGTACTTC; cdr3_aa: CASTYRGGETQYF
j_call: TRBJ1-5; d_call: NA; v_call: TRBV5-1; clone_size: NA; cdr3_nt: TGCGCCAGCAGCTTGGACGGATATAGCAATCAGCCCCAGCATTTT; cdr3_aa: CASSLDGYSNQPQHF
j_call: TRBJ1-3; d_call: NA; v_call: TRBV18; clone_size: NA; cdr3_nt: TGTGCCAGCTCACCCCGGGGATCGCCCGGAAACACCATATATTTT; cdr3_aa: CASSPRGSPGNTIYF
j_call: TRBJ1-6; d_call: NA; v_call: TRBV12-3/TRBV12-4; clone_size: NA; cdr3_nt: TGTGCCAGCAAGGTCCAACATAATTCACCCCTCCACTTT; cdr3_aa: CASKVQHNSPLHF
j_call: TRBJ2-1; d_call: NA; v_call: TRBV29-1; clone_size: NA; cdr3_nt: TGCAGCGCCCCCAGGGGGGCAGACTCCTACAATGAGCAGTTCTTC; cdr3_aa: CSAPRGADSYNEQFF
j_call: TRBJ1-1; d_call: NA; v_call: TRBV5-1; clone_size: NA; cdr3_nt: TGCGCCAGCAGCCCACCCTGGTCACGGATTTACACTGAAGCTTTCTTT; cdr3_aa: CASSPPWSRIYTEAFF
j_call: TRBJ1-3; d_call: NA; v_call: TRBV6-5; clone_size: NA; cdr3_nt: TGTGCCAGCAGTTACGGGCGATCCGGGGGAAACACCATATATTTT; cdr3_aa: CASSYGRSGGNTIYF
j_call: TRBJ1-2; d_call: NA; v_call: TRBV7-9; clone_size: few; cdr3_nt: TGTGCCAGCAGCTTAGGACGGACCTATGGCTACACCTTC; cdr3_aa: CASSLGRTYGYTF
j_call: TRBJ1-2; d_call: NA; v_call: TRBV6-5; clone_size: NA; cdr3_nt: TGTGCCAGCCATAGGTCAAGCTATGGCTACACCTTC; cdr3_aa: CASHRSSYGYTF
j_call: TRBJ1-4; d_call: NA; v_call: TRBV6-6; clone_size: NA; cdr3_nt: TGTGCCAGCAGGTATCAGACAGCTAATGAAAAACTGTTTTTT; cdr3_aa: CASRYQTANEKLFF
j_call: TRBJ1-4; d_call: NA; v_call: TRBV6-5; clone_size: NA; cdr3_nt: TGTGCCAGCAGTCTCGGGACAAGGGGGTGGGAAAAACTGTTTTTT; cdr3_aa: CASSLGTRGWEKLFF
j_call: TRBJ1-2; d_call: NA; v_call: TRBV24-1; clone_size: NA; cdr3_nt: TGTGCCACCCGGGCCCCTGAGGGCTACACCTTC; cdr3_aa: CATRAPEGYTF
j_call: TRBJ1-1; d_call: NA; v_call: TRBV11-2; clone_size: NA; cdr3_nt: TGTGCCAGCAGCTCTCAGGGTCCCACTGAAGCTTTCTTT; cdr3_aa: CASSSQGPTEAFF
j_call: TRBJ2-1; d_call: TRBD2; v_call: TRBV4-1; clone_size: NA; cdr3_nt: TGCGCCAGCAGCCACCTAGCGGGGTACAATGAGCAGTTCTTC; cdr3_aa: CASSHLAGYNEQFF
j_call: TRBJ2-7; d_call: TRBD1; v_call: TRBV18; clone_size: NA; cdr3_nt: TGTGCCAGCTCATCCCGACAGGGTAGGGACTACGAGCAGTACTTC; cdr3_aa: CASSSRQGRDYEQYF
j_call: TRBJ2-1; d_call: NA; v_call: TRBV10-2; clone_size: NA; cdr3_nt: TGCGCCAGCAGTGATTCTAGCTTTGGCAATGAGCAGTTCTTC; cdr3_aa: CASSDSSFGNEQFF
j_call: TRBJ1-6; d_call: NA; v_call: TRBV27; clone_size: NA; cdr3_nt: TGTGCCAGCAGTTTGTTACCGCCAGGGTGGATAGGGCTCCACTTT; cdr3_aa: CASSLLPPGWIGLHF
j_call: TRBJ2-1; d_call: NA; v_call: TRBV29-1; clone_size: NA; cdr3_nt: TGCAGCGTTGAACCCAGGGGCGGGGATGAGCAGTTCTTC; cdr3_aa: CSVEPRGGDEQFF
j_call: TRBJ2-7; d_call: NA; v_call: TRBV24-1; clone_size: NA; cdr3_nt: TGTGCCACCAACCCGAGACATATGCCTTATATCTCTCCAACCTACGAGCAGTACTTC; cdr3_aa: CATNPRHMPYISPTYEQYF
j_call: TRBJ1-5; d_call: NA; v_call: TRBV2; clone_size: NA; cdr3_nt: TGTGCCAGCAGTGAAACAGGAAGGGGCAATCAGCCCCAGCATTTT; cdr3_aa: CASSETGRGNQPQHF
j_call: TRBJ2-7; d_call: NA; v_call: TRBV14; clone_size: NA; cdr3_nt: TGTGCCAGCAGCACCAGTGGGAGTGAGCAGTACTTC; cdr3_aa: CASSTSGSEQYF
j_call: TRBJ1-2; d_call: NA; v_call: TRBV5-1; clone_size: once; cdr3_nt: TGCGCCAGCAGCTTGGACAGGGAAAACTATGGCTACACCTTC; cdr3_aa: CASSLDRENYGYTF
j_call: TRBJ1-1; d_call: TRBD1; v_call: TRBV2; clone_size: NA; cdr3_nt: TGTGCCAGCGGGACAGGGTTTGAAGCTTTCTTT; cdr3_aa: CASGTGFEAFF
j_call: TRBJ2-7; d_call: NA; v_call: TRBV5-1; clone_size: NA; cdr3_nt: TGCGCCAGCAGCTTGTTGACGGCTCGGGAGGAGCAGTACTTC; cdr3_aa: CASSLLTAREEQYF
j_call: TRBJ2-5; d_call: NA; v_call: TRBV30; clone_size: NA; cdr3_nt: TGTGCCTGGAGTTATAGCGGCCAAGAGACCCAGTACTTC; cdr3_aa: CAWSYSGQETQYF
j_call: TRBJ1-2; d_call: NA; v_call: TRBV7-9; clone_size: NA; cdr3_nt: TGTGCCAGCACCCGGGGGGAGGGCTCCTATGGCTACACCTTC; cdr3_aa: CASTRGEGSYGYTF
j_call: TRBJ2-2; d_call: TRBD1; v_call: TRBV10-1; clone_size: NA; cdr3_nt: TGCGCCAGCAGTGCACAGGGGACCGGGGAGCTGTTTTTT; cdr3_aa: CASSAQGTGELFF
j_call: TRBJ2-2; d_call: NA; v_call: TRBV18; clone_size: few; cdr3_nt: TGTGCCAGCTCCCGGTCGGGGGCGCACACCGGGGAGCTGTTTTTT; cdr3_aa: CASSRSGAHTGELFF
j_call: TRBJ1-1; d_call: TRBD1; v_call: TRBV12-3/TRBV12-4; clone_size: NA; cdr3_nt: TGTGCCAGCAAGAGGGGGCAGGGTGAAGCTTTCTTT; cdr3_aa: CASKRGQGEAFF
j_call: TRBJ1-3; d_call: NA; v_call: TRBV6-1; clone_size: once; cdr3_nt: TGTGCCAGCAGTGAACTAAGGCTGAGGACGTGGGGAAACACCATATATTTT; cdr3_aa: CASSELRLRTWGNTIYF
j_call: TRBJ1-2; d_call: TRBD1; v_call: TRBV5-1; clone_size: NA; cdr3_nt: TGCGCCAGCACAGAGGGACAGGTGACCTATGGCTACACCTTC; cdr3_aa: CASTEGQVTYGYTF
j_call: TRBJ1-6; d_call: NA; v_call: TRBV5-1; clone_size: once; cdr3_nt: TGCGCCAGCAGCGTACAGGGCACCTCCTATAATTCACCCCTCCACTTT; cdr3_aa: CASSVQGTSYNSPLHF
j_call: TRBJ2-1; d_call: NA; v_call: TRBV6-5; clone_size: NA; cdr3_nt: TGTGCCAGCAGTTTGAGGGGTGAGCAGTTCTTC; cdr3_aa: CASSLRGEQFF
j_call: TRBJ2-7; d_call: NA; v_call: TRBV11-1; clone_size: NA; cdr3_nt: TGTGCCAGCAGCTTAGCTGGCCATCTCTCCTACGAGCAGTACTTC; cdr3_aa: CASSLAGHLSYEQYF
j_call: TRBJ1-2; d_call: NA; v_call: TRBV11-2; clone_size: NA; cdr3_nt: TGTGCCAGCAGCTTAGGACAGATCTATGGCTACACCTTC; cdr3_aa: CASSLGQIYGYTF
j_call: TRBJ1-4; d_call: NA; v_call: TRBV29-1; clone_size: NA; cdr3_nt: TGCAGCGTTCAAGATCCCGGGGAAAAACTGTTTTTT; cdr3_aa: CSVQDPGEKLFF
j_call: TRBJ1-5; d_call: NA; v_call: TRBV12-3/TRBV12-4; clone_size: NA; cdr3_nt: TGTGCCAGCAGTTTAAACAATCAGCCCCAGCATTTT; cdr3_aa: CASSLNNQPQHF
j_call: TRBJ2-3; d_call: TRBD2; v_call: TRBV5-1; clone_size: NA; cdr3_nt: TGCGCCAGCAGCTACAGCGGGGGCCCAGGAGATACGCAGTATTTT; cdr3_aa: CASSYSGGPGDTQYF
j_call: TRBJ2-7; d_call: NA; v_call: TRBV6-5; clone_size: NA; cdr3_nt: TGTGCCAGCACCCCCGGGCCCTCTTCCTACGAGCAGTACTTC; cdr3_aa: CASTPGPSSYEQYF